Following are 10 T cell receptor beta chains from one sample sequenced in a study of T cells in Graves' hyperthyroidism and ophthalmopathy. TCR beta CDR3 regions were amplified from RNA transcripts. When the TCR CDR3 underwent first-round RT-PCR, the HTBI primer set was used. TCRdb passed the multiplex PCR reads through MiXCR, listing each CDR3 protein once. This sample has a few hundred thousand distinct CDR3 sequences, with 35% to 55% found just once. Sequenced sample: peripheral blood or thyroid tissue (not recorded which). These receptors were taken from a woman under 30 with Graves' hyperthyroidism.

This clonotype was counted ten times or more. This sequence joins TRBV7-8 and TRBJ1-2, with a tentative D call TRBD1 (5 bases). Trimming shortened V by 2 bases and J by 1 base, and 11 bases separated the two germline ends. Germline V CDR1 and CDR2: SGHVS, FQNEAQ. The CDR3 length is 15 residues. The CDR3 region has the DNA TGTGCCAGCAGCTTAAGAAAAGGGGATAACTATGGCTACACCTTC. Translation: CASSLRKGDNYGYTF. Looking up the rest from reference TRBV7-8 and TRBJ1-2 gives the full variable domain: GAGVSQSPRYKVAKRGQDVALRCDPISGHVSLFWYQQALGQGPEFLTYFQNEAQLDKSGLPSDRFFAERPEGSVSTLKIQRTQQEDSAVYLCASSLRKGDNYGYTFGSGTRLTVV.

This clonotype appeared a single time. CDR3 loop: CASSLADRGNGYTF. The CDR3 region has the DNA TGTGCCAGCAGCTTAGCGGACAGGGGGAACGGCTACACCTTC. J is TRBJ1-2 and V is TRBV7-2; 10 bases agree with TRBD1. In germline, CDR1 is SGHTA, CDR2 FQGNSA. The CDR3 is made up of 14 amino acids. Losses at the gene ends were 0 bases for V and 8 bases for J; bases not matched to a gene: 3.

V gene TRBV19 combines with J gene TRBJ2-3, with 10 bases fitting TRBD2. Per germline, CDR1 LNHDA and CDR2 SQIVND (reference sequence). V was clipped by 10 bases and J by 0 bases; unmatched bases: 4. The CDR3 covers 14 residues. In DNA, the CDR3 is TGTGCCACACAAGCGGGAGGGAGCACAGATACGCAGTATTTT. Translated: CATQAGGSTDTQYF. Combining the CDR3 with reference TRBV19 and TRBJ2-3 gives the whole variable domain DGGITQSPKYLFRKEGQNVTLSCEQNLNHDAMYWYRQDPGQGLRLIYYSQIVNDFQKGDIAEGYSVSREKKESFPLTVTSAQKNPTAFYLCATQAGGSTDTQYFGPGTRLTVL.

This chain links TRBV9 with TRBJ2-3, with a possible D match to TRBD1 (6 bases). V lost 4 bases and J lost 2, with 14 bases in between. The CDR3 covers 15 residues. CDR1 is SGDLS, CDR2 YYNGEE, per germline. The CDR3 bases are TGTGCCAGCAGCCTTGTCCAGGGACACACAGATACGCAGTATTTT. It specifies CASSLVQGHTDTQYF.

This rearrangement joins TRBV7-9 to TRBJ2-7; TRBD2 matches 11 bases. This CDR3 has 15 amino acids. The J segment lost 4 bases and the V segment lost 7 bases, leaving 9 bases of the junction unmatched. The V gene's germline CDR1 is SEHNR and CDR2 FQNEAQ (reference sequence). The CDR3 DNA follows: TGTGCCAGCACCCAGGATACTAGCGGGAGTTACGAGCAGTACTTC. Protein sequence: CASTQDTSGSYEQYF. The full variable domain, in which reference TRBV7-9 and TRBJ2-7 provide the parts outside the CDR3, is DTGVSQNPRHKITKRGQNVTFRCDPISEHNRLYWYRQTLGQGPEFLTYFQNEAQLEKSRLLSDRFSAERPKGSFSTLEIQRTEQGDSAMYLCASTQDTSGSYEQYFGPGTRLTVT.

This clonotype came up a few times. The chain is built from TRBV18 and TRBJ2-7; D is uncertain. There are 15 residues in the CDR3. Trimming removed 3 bases from V and 2 bases from J, with 14 bases in between. Germline loops: CDR1 KGHSH, CDR2 LQKENI. CDR3 protein: CASSPAKAVTYEQYF. DNA for the CDR3: TGTGCCAGCTCACCGGCGAAGGCGGTAACCTACGAGCAGTACTTC.

V gene TRBV29-1 combines with J gene TRBJ1-1; D not resolved. The CDR3 length is 13 residues. In germline, CDR1 is SQVTM, CDR2 ANQGSEA. Trimming stripped 1 base from V and 6 bases from J, with 12 bases between. Written as DNA, the CDR3 is TGCAGCGTTGAAGTCCAGGTCCGTCCTGAAGCTTTCTTT. It translates to CSVEVQVRPEAFF.

The rearrangement joins TRBV7-2 to TRBJ1-6; D is perhaps TRBD1 (6 bases). In germline, CDR1 is SGHTA, CDR2 FQGNSA. The germline V and J ends were trimmed by 3 bases and 2 bases, with 14 bases remaining between them. CDR3 length equals 17 residues. CDR3 amino acids: CASSLLRGPTYNSPLHF. The CDR3 nucleotides are TGTGCCAGCAGCTTGCTCAGGGGACCCACCTATAATTCACCCCTCCACTTT.

Remarks on this clonotype: The DNA is omitted, as the CDR3 cannot be located on it reliably, and the CDR3 follows TCRdb's listing. CDR3 loop: CASSDPGVPGRTPGSCFF. The chain employs TRBV6-5 and TRBJ2-2; TRBD1 is taken as the D call from the table, unchecked against the DNA. The CDR3 totals 18 residues, both ends included. In germline, CDR1 is MNHEY, CDR2 SVGAGI.

This rearrangement joins TRBV7-3 to TRBJ1-6, with TRBD1 identical over 7 bases. Germline CDR1 SGHTA, CDR2 FQGTGA. Trimming cost V 3 bases and J 9 bases; bases outside gene matches: 5. This CDR3 comprises 14 residues. The CDR3, as DNA: TGTGCCAGCAGCTTCGGACAGGTCGGTTCACCCCTCCACTTT. The encoded protein is CASSFGQVGSPLHF.